This paragraph covers one TCR beta chain sequence. This sample was taken from a study of blood T cell repertoires in COVID-19. About the study: In each case, the material was cDNA or gDNA derived from T cells, B-cell-depleted T cells, or PBMCs.

The repertoire was sequenced with immunoSEQ multiplex PCR; TCRdb's copy has only in-frame clones and lacks some. The sample contains roughly 250,000 clones, around 82% of which appear only once. The CDR3 has 14 amino acids. Trimming removed 6 bases from V and 0 bases from J, with 11 bases in between. CDR1 MNHEY and CDR2 SVGAGI come from the germline V gene. The sequence derives from a woman over 75 with active or convalescent COVID-19. This rearrangement joins TRBV6-5 to TRBJ1-1, with TRBD1 as a possible D gene (5 bases). The source material was peripheral blood. The CDR3 protein is CASSPTALNTEAFF. The CDR3 DNA follows: TGTGCCAGCAGCCCGACAGCCCTGAACACTGAAGCTTTCTTT.